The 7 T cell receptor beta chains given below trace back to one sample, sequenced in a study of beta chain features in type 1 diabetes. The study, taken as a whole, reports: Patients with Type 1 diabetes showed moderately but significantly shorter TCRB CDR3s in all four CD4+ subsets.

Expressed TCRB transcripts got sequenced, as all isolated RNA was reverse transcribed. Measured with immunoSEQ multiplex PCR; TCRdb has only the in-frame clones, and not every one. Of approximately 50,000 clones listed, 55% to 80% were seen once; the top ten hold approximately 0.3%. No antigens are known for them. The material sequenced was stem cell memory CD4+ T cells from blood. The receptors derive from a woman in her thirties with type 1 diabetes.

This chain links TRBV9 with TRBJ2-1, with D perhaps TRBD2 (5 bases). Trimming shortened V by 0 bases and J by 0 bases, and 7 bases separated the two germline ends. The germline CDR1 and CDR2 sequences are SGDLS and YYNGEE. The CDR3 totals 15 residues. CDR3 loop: CASSVDGNSYNEQFF. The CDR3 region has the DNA TGTGCCAGCAGCGTAGACGGGAACTCCTACAATGAGCAGTTCTTC.

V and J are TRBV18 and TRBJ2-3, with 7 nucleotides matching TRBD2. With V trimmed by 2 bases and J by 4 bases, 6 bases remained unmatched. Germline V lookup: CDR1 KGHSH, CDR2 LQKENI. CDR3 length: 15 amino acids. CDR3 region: CASSPGVAGPDTQYF. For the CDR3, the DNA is TGTGCCAGCTCACCAGGGGTAGCGGGTCCAGATACGCAGTATTTT.

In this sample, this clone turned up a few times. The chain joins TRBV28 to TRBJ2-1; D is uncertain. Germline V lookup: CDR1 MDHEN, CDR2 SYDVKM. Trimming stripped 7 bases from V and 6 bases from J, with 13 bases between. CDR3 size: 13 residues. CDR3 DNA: TGTGCCAGCACCCCAGGCAGTATCAATGAGCAGTTCTTC. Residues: CASTPGSINEQFF.

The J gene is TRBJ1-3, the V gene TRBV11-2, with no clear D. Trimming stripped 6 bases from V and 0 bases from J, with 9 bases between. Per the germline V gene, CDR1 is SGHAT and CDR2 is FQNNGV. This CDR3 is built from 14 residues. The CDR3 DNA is TGTGCCAGCAGTCTGGGGAGCTCTGGAAACACCATATATTTT. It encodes CASSLGSSGNTIYF.

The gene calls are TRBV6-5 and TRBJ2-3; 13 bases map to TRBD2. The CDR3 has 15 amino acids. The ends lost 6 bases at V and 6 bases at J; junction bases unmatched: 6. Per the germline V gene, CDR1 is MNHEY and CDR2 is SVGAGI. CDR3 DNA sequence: TGTGCCAGCAGCGCCGGGACTAGCGGGATTGATACGCAGTATTTT. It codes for CASSAGTSGIDTQYF.

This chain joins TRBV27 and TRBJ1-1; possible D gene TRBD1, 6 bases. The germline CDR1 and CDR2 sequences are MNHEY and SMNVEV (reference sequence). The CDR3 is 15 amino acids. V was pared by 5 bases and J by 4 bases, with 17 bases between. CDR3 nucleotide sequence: TGTGCCAGCAGTCCTCGGTTAGGGGGGGCCACTGAAGCTTTCTTT. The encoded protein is CASSPRLGGATEAFF.

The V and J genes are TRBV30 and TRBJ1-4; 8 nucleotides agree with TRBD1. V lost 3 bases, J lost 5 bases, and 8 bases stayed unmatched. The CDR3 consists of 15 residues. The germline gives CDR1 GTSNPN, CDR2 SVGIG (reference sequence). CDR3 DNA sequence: TGTGCCTGGAGCCTAAAGACAGGGGAGAATGAAAAACTGTTTTTT. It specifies CAWSLKTGENEKLFF.